The 21 T cell receptor beta chains below were found in one sample sequenced in a study of OX40 agonist ivuxolimab in advanced cancers. The library was generated by the immunoSEQ multiplex PCR assay. Drawn from immuneACCESS, this table holds only the in-frame rearrangements with V and J called that TCRdb kept. Clones are partly lost; checked studies trace under half to an unresolved V gene and leave the rest unexplained. This sample lists about 52,000 clones; nearly 85% were detected once. Approximately 4.1% of the sample comes from the top ten. The sample here was CD4+ or CD8+ T cells sorted from blood, taken in a trial of the OX40 agonist ivuxolimab. These receptors all stem from an adult with an advanced solid tumor such as melanoma, head and neck, liver or kidney cancer.

The chain employs TRBV2 and TRBJ1-4, with a possible D match to TRBD1 (5 bases). Germline V lookup: CDR1 SNHLY, CDR2 FYNNEI. CDR3 length: 13 residues. V shed 7 bases and J shed 8 bases, with 14 bases lying between them. CDR3 region: CASTRDGSEKLFF. The CDR3 bases are TGTGCCAGCACCCGGGACGGTAGCGAAAAACTGTTTTTT. The full variable domain, its missing parts supplied by reference TRBV2 and TRBJ1-4, is EPEVTQTPSHQVTQMGQEVILRCVPISNHLYFYWYRQILGQKVEFLVSFYNNEISEKSEIFDDQFSVERPDGSNFTLKIRSTKLEDSAMYFCASTRDGSEKLFFGSGTQLSVL.

The chain is built from TRBV5-1 and TRBJ2-1; 8 nucleotides align to TRBD2. CDR3 size: 16 residues. CDR1 SGHRS and CDR2 YFSETQ come from the germline V gene. Germline trimming cut 4 bases from V and 3 bases from J; bases unmatched to any gene: 9. Here the CDR3 DNA reads TGCGCCAGCAGCGTAAGCGGGGGAGCGGTCTACAATGAGCAGTTCTTC. Its protein is CASSVSGGAVYNEQFF.

V usage is TRBV7-9 and J usage is TRBJ2-7; D not resolved. V lost 3 bases, J lost 0 bases, and 15 bases lay in between. The CDR3 contains 16 residues. CDR1 is SEHNR and CDR2 is FQNEAQ in the germline V gene (reference sequence). As DNA, the CDR3 is TGTGCCAGCAGCTTGAGGATCAGGCCGAGCTCCTACGAGCAGTACTTC. This codes for CASSLRIRPSSYEQYF.

This clone appeared a few times. V and J are TRBV10-1 and TRBJ1-5; tentatively, D is TRBD1 (5 bases). V gave up 3 bases and J gave up 3 bases, with 9 bases separating them. This CDR3 region has 14 residues. In germline, CDR1 is WNHNN, CDR2 SYGVQD (reference sequence). The CDR3 DNA reads TGCGCCAGCAGTGACAGGGACTTCAATCAGCCCCAGCATTTT. Its translation: CASSDRDFNQPQHF.

The CDR3 sequence: CSVAGPATDTQYF. The CDR3 coding sequence is TGCAGCGTTGCCGGCCCCGCCACAGATACGCAGTATTTT. This sequence joins TRBV29-1 and TRBJ2-3; D gene unclear. Germline assignment: CDR1 SQVTM and CDR2 ANQGSEA. The CDR3 runs to 13 residues. Trimming cost V 4 bases and J 2 bases, with 10 bases left between them.

A word on this clone: The junction departs from the called germline gene at one end, perhaps through a read error. This chain uses TRBV7-7 with TRBJ1-2, with 9 bases lining up with TRBD1. Germline-derived CDR1 and CDR2 are SSHAT and FNYEAQ (reference sequence). The CDR3 extends over 16 amino acids. The CDR3 sequence is CASSLEAGQGDYGYTF. The CDR3, as DNA: TGTGCTAGCAGCTTAGAAGCGGGACAGGGTGACTATGGCTACACCTTC.

V gene TRBV10-3 combines with J gene TRBJ2-5, with a tentative D call TRBD1 (6 bases). The CDR3 runs to 14 residues. From germline, CDR1 is ENHRY and CDR2 SYGVKD. V shed 3 bases and J shed 4 bases, with 12 bases lying between them. Here the CDR3 DNA reads TGTGCCATCAGTGAAACAGGGATGGGAGAGACCCAGTACTTC. Protein sequence: CAISETGMGETQYF.

This clone was detected a few times. The gene calls are TRBV7-2 and TRBJ2-2; D is ambiguous. CDR3 size: 14 residues. With 5 bases removed from V and 6 bases from J, the gap between germline ends came to 13 bases. Germline CDR1 SGHTA, CDR2 FQGNSA. In nucleotides, the CDR3 is TGTGCCAGCAGCCCCCAACAGTCGGCCGGGGAGCTGTTTTTT. Translation: CASSPQQSAGELFF.

CDR3 sequence reads: CASSLLTGPPGNTIYF. The CDR3 coding sequence is TGCGCCAGCAGCTTACTGACAGGGCCACCTGGAAACACCATATATTTT. The V and J genes are TRBV5-1 and TRBJ1-3; 7 bases map to TRBD1. Germline V gives CDR1 SGHRS, CDR2 YFSETQ. The CDR3 covers 16 residues. V was clipped by 2 bases and J by 2 bases; unmatched bases: 7.

The CDR3 here is CASSLVGTSGGLLAKNIQYF. CDR3 nucleotides: TGTGCCAGCAGCCTCGTCGGGACTAGCGGGGGTTTACTAGCCAAAAACATTCAGTACTTC. V gene TRBV4-2 combines with J gene TRBJ2-4; 14 bases agree with TRBD2. The V and J ends lost 4 bases and 0 bases, in that order; junction bases with no gene match: 11. CDR1 is LGHNA, CDR2 YNFKEQ, per germline. This CDR3 spans 20 amino acids.

The chain combines TRBV6-1 with TRBJ2-4; D is possibly TRBD2 (5 bases). The CDR3 sequence is 13 residues long. With 7 bases removed from V and 4 bases from J, the gap between germline ends came to 11 bases. Germline V CDR1 and CDR2: MNHNS, SASEGT. The CDR3 bases are TGTGCCAGCAACTGGACGGGGAAAAACATTCAGTACTTC. Encoded protein: CASNWTGKNIQYF.

The V call is TRBV13, the J call TRBJ2-3; D might be TRBD1 or TRBD2, each matching 5 bases. The V gene's germline CDR1 is PRHDT and CDR2 FYEKMQ (reference sequence). The CDR3 contains 16 residues. V was pared by 1 base and J by 2 bases, with 13 bases between. CDR3 sequence (DNA): TGTGCCAGCAGCTTAGTTAGGGGACGTAACACAGATACGCAGTATTTT. It is translated as CASSLVRGRNTDTQYF.

This sequence joins TRBV29-1 and TRBJ1-1, with a weak D call TRBD1 (5 bases). V lost 4 bases, J lost 6 bases, and 9 bases lay in between. This CDR3 is 11 amino acids long. Germline V lookup: CDR1 SQVTM, CDR2 ANQGSEA. DNA for the CDR3: TGCAGCGTTGCAAGGGGACCTGAAGCTTTCTTT. Translation gives CSVARGPEAFF.

This chain links TRBV7-9 with TRBJ1-1; D is perhaps TRBD1 (6 bases). Deletions cut 1 base from V and 4 bases from J, with 10 bases between. The V gene's germline CDR1 is SEHNR and CDR2 FQNEAQ (reference sequence). The CDR3 is 14 amino acids. The CDR3 nucleotides read TGTGCCAGCAGCTTAGAGGGCAGGGGCACTGAAGCTTTCTTT. Translation: CASSLEGRGTEAFF.

This sequence joins TRBV28 and TRBJ2-5; the D gene is possibly TRBD1 (6 bases). Germline V gene sequence: CDR1 MDHEN, CDR2 SYDVKM. There are 17 residues in the CDR3. V lost 8 bases, J lost 2 bases, and 24 bases lay in between. The CDR3 region has the DNA TGTGCCAGCGGAATTCACCTCGGGACACACACTCAAGAGACCCAGTACTTC. Protein: CASGIHLGTHTQETQYF.

Regarding this clone: The junction shows a germline mismatch at one end, possibly a read error. V is TRBV5-3 and J is TRBJ2-7; D unresolved. TRBV5-3 is treated as an ORF (open reading frame) with a function not yet certain. The CDR3 totals 15 residues. The CDR3 reads CASSFMPAGDYEQYF. The CDR3 DNA sequence: TGTGCCAGCAGCTTCATGCCAGCAGGAGACTACGAGCAGTACTTC.

The V call is TRBV18, the J call TRBJ1-1, with D possibly TRBD1 on 6 matching bases. This CDR3 is 15 amino acids long. Germline V gene lookup returns CDR1 KGHSH and CDR2 LQKENI. With 5 bases removed from V and 0 bases from J, the gap between germline ends came to 13 bases. CDR3 region: CASSYTGTLNTEAFF. Here the CDR3 DNA reads TGTGCCAGCTCATACACCGGGACACTGAACACTGAAGCTTTCTTT.

The V gene is TRBV10-3, the J gene TRBJ2-3; a weak D match, TRBD2 (6 bases). Trimming removed 6 bases at V and 4 bases at J, with 17 bases between. Germline CDR1 reads ENHRY; CDR2 reads SYGVKD. The length of the CDR3 is 15 residues. The CDR3 DNA follows: TGTGCCATCAGCTGGGACTCCCCTGTCCCAGATACGCAGTATTTT. Translating gives CAISWDSPVPDTQYF.

In DNA, the CDR3 is TGTGCCAGCAGCTTAGTGGGGGAGGAGACCCAGTACTTC. It translates to CASSLVGEETQYF. The chain combines TRBV7-2 with TRBJ2-5; perhaps D is TRBD1 or TRBD2 (5 bases each). CDR1 is SGHTA and CDR2 is FQGNSA in the germline V gene. CDR3 length: 13 residues. V lost 1 base and J 5 bases, leaving 8 bases between the germline ends.

The rearrangement joins TRBV11-2 to TRBJ2-3, with D unresolved. The CDR3 sequence is 13 residues long. The V end lost 1 base, the J end lost 5 bases, and 7 bases lay between the germline ends. Germline V CDR1 and CDR2: SGHAT, FQNNGV. The CDR3 DNA is TGTGCCAGCAGCTTAGTAGTGAGAGATACGCAGTATTTT. It codes for CASSLVVRDTQYF.

This clone was picked up a small number of times. CDR3 amino acids: CASSREARSSYNEQFF. The CDR3 coding sequence is TGCGCCAGCAGCAGGGAGGCTAGGAGCTCCTACAATGAGCAGTTCTTC. The rearrangement joins TRBV5-1 to TRBJ2-1, with a possible D match to TRBD2 (6 bases). Trimming pared 4 bases from V and 0 bases from J, leaving 14 bases between. Germline lookup yields CDR1 SGHRS and CDR2 YFSETQ. CDR3 length: 16 amino acids.